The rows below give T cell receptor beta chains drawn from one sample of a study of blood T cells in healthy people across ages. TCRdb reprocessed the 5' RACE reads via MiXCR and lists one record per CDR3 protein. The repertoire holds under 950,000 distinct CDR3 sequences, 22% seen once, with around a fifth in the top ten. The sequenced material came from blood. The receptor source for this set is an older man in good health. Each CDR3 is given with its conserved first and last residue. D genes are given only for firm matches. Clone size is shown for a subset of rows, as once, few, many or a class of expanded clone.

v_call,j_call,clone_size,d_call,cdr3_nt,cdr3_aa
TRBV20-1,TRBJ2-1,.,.,TGCAGTGCTAGAGGAAACAGGGCGCAGTTCTTC,CSARGNRAQFF
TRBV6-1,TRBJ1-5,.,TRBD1,TGTGCCAGCAGTGACGGAGACAGGGGGCTTGATCAGCCCCAGCATTTT,CASSDGDRGLDQPQHF
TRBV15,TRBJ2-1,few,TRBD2,TGTGCCACCAGGCCTGGACTAGCGGGGGGTAATGAGCAGTTCTTC,CATRPGLAGGNEQFF
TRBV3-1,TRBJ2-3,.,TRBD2,TGTGCCAGCAGCCCGCGGGGGGCTGGGGCAGATACGCAGTATTTT,CASSPRGAGADTQYF
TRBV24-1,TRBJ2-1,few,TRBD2,TGTGCCACCAGTGATTGGACTAGCGGGTCCTACAATGAGCAGTTCTTC,CATSDWTSGSYNEQFF
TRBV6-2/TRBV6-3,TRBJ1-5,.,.,TGTGCCAGCAGCGGCGTTACGGGGTTACAGCCCCAGCATTTT,CASSGVTGLQPQHF
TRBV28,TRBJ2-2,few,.,TGTGCCACTATGGCTAACACCGGGGAGCTGTTTTTT,CATMANTGELFF
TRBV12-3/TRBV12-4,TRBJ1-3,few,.,TGTGCCAGCAGTTCGGGGGCTGCGGGAAACACCATATATTTT,CASSSGAAGNTIYF
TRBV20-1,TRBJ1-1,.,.,TGCAGTGCTAGAGCCCCAGGGGAGGGAACTGAAGCTTTCTTT,CSARAPGEGTEAFF
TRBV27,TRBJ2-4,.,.,TGTGCCAGTCAAAAGGGTACCAAAAACATTCAGTACTTC,CASQKGTKNIQYF
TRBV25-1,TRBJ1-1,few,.,TGTGCCAGCAGTGAACATTTGGCCGGGAACACTGAAGCTTTCTTT,CASSEHLAGNTEAFF
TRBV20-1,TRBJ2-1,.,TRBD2,TGCAGTGCTAACTCTCAACTAGCGGGGCTATCAGAGCAGTTCTTC,CSANSQLAGLSEQFF
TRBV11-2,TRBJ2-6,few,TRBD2,TGTGCCAGCAGCTTAAATTTTTTGGTGGCTAGCGGGGCGCTCTCTGGGGCCAACGTCCTGACTTTC,CASSLNFLVASGALSGANVLTF